The clone carrying this TCR beta chain was observed a few times. Profiling relied on immunoSEQ multiplex PCR, and the TCRdb table lists in-frame clones only, not all of them. The sample records roughly 1,000,000 clones, around 82% being singletons. Trimming removed 8 bases at V and 5 bases at J, with 12 bases between. Germline V gene data show CDR1 as ENHRY and CDR2 as SYGVKD. The CDR3 is made up of 12 amino acids. The entry originates in a study of shared clonotypes between healthy human individuals. V and J are TRBV10-3 and TRBJ2-5, with unresolved D. The sequence was obtained from a man between 18 and 29 years old in good health. Some clones in this sample may be carry-over from other donors' samples. Sample: memory CD4+ T cells from PBMCs. Described subset: CD45RA-negative fraction. CDR3 amino acids: CAIGEVPETQYF. CDR3 bases: TGTGCCATCGGGGAAGTACCTGAGACCCAGTACTTC.